The 29 T cell receptor beta chains presented below share a single source sample, sequenced in a study of graft-versus-host responses after intestinal transplantation. No antigen has been identified for these receptors. TCRdb's copy holds only in-frame clones and misses some; the assay was immunoSEQ multiplex PCR. The repertoire holds over 85,000 clones, with 75% to 95% as singletons. Here the sequenced sample was unstimulated CD4+ T cells sorted from spleen or lymph node cells, taken before transplant. Source of these receptors: a human donor who was the organ donor for an intestinal transplant.

The rearrangement links TRBV6-5 to TRBJ1-2, with 8 bases lining up with TRBD1. The CDR3 has 13 residues. Trimming at V came to 5 bases and at J to 8 bases, leaving 7 bases not matched to a gene. Germline V gives CDR1 MNHEY, CDR2 SVGAGI. The CDR3 DNA reads TGTGCCAGCAGTACGACAGGGGCGGGGGGCTACACCTTC. Translation gives CASSTTGAGGYTF.

J is TRBJ2-7 and V is TRBV28; a possible D gene is TRBD1 (7 bases). This CDR3 has 15 residues. V shed 7 bases and J shed 3 bases, with 19 bases lying between them. Germline V gene sequence: CDR1 MDHEN, CDR2 SYDVKM. CDR3 amino acids: CASTPGQAGRYEQYF. CDR3 bases: TGTGCCAGCACCCCCGGACAGGCGGGACGCTACGAGCAGTACTTC.

This clone occurred a few times. The chain employs TRBV5-1 and TRBJ1-3, with D unclear. The CDR3 sequence is 12 residues long. The V gene lost 4 bases and the J gene lost 0 bases, with 2 bases spanning the gap. Germline loops: CDR1 SGHRS, CDR2 YFSETQ. The CDR3 nucleotides read TGCGCCAGCAGCCTCTCTGGAAACACCATATATTTT. Its translation is CASSLSGNTIYF.

This chain links TRBV13 with TRBJ1-5; D may be TRBD1 (6 bases). The CDR3 is 14 amino acids. The germline V gene encodes CDR1 PRHDT and CDR2 FYEKMQ (reference sequence). Trimming cost V 5 bases and J 0 bases, with 8 bases left between them. DNA of the CDR3: TGTGCCAGCAGCCGAGGGGGTAGCAATCAGCCCCAGCATTTT. Protein product: CASSRGGSNQPQHF.

This chain joins TRBV18 and TRBJ2-7; 9 bases are a match to TRBD1. The V gene end was trimmed by 6 bases and the J gene end by 5 bases; junction bases not matched to a gene: 11. Looked up from germline, CDR1 is KGHSH and CDR2 is LQKENI. The CDR3 has 15 amino acids. The CDR3 DNA reads as TGTGCCAGCTCCCTAACCGGGACAGGGAGACACGAGCAGTACTTC. As protein: CASSLTGTGRHEQYF. Full variable domain (rest looked up from reference TRBV18 and TRBJ2-7): NAGVMQNPRHLVRRRGQEARLRCSPMKGHSHVYWYRQLPEEGLKFMVYLQKENIIDESGMPKERFSAEFPKEGPSILRIQQVVRGDSAAYFCASSLTGTGRHEQYFGPGTRLTVT.

This clone was counted only a few times. The CDR3 protein is CASSLEQGYSNQPQHF. The DNA for the CDR3 is TGTGCCAGCTCACTAGAACAGGGCTATAGCAATCAGCCCCAGCATTTT. This chain joins TRBV18 and TRBJ1-5, with TRBD1 as a possible D gene (6 bases). There are 16 residues in the CDR3. Trimming took off 4 bases at V and 0 bases at J, with 13 bases between the two ends. Germline assignment: CDR1 KGHSH and CDR2 LQKENI.

The chain has TRBV7-9 and TRBJ1-2; 8 positions agree with TRBD1. V lost 6 bases, J lost 8 bases, and 8 bases stayed unmatched. The germline gives CDR1 SEHNR, CDR2 FQNEAQ (reference sequence). This CDR3 contains 13 residues. CDR3 residues: CASSGDRTLGYTF. DNA of the CDR3: TGTGCCAGCAGTGGGGACAGGACGCTCGGCTACACCTTC.

The chain's CDR3 is CASSLDLAGGQYF. As DNA, the CDR3 is TGTGCCAGCAGCTTAGACCTAGCGGGGGGGCAATATTTT. The rearrangement joins TRBV7-2 to TRBJ2-3; 12 bases fit TRBD2. J was trimmed by 15 bases and V by 1 base; bases with no gene match: 5. The CDR3 extends over 13 amino acids. Germline values: CDR1 SGHTA, CDR2 FQGNSA.

The genes are TRBV28 and TRBJ1-3, with D perhaps matching TRBD1 (5 bases). The V end lost 3 bases, the J end lost 4 bases, and 7 bases lay between the germline ends. The CDR3 loop spans 13 amino acids. Germline V CDR1 and CDR2: MDHEN, SYDVKM. CDR3 region: CASSLGRGNTIYF. The CDR3 DNA reads as TGTGCCAGCAGTTTGGGGCGGGGAAACACCATATATTTT.

CDR3 DNA: TGTGCCAGCAGAGAGCCAGGGGGCGCGAGGCCCTACGAGCAGTACTTC. It codes for CASREPGGARPYEQYF. The chain links TRBV28 to TRBJ2-7; TRBD1 matches at 8 bases. V trimming: 6 bases; J trimming: 2 bases; junction bases outside the gene matches: 12. This CDR3 contains 16 residues. Germline-derived CDR1 and CDR2 are MDHEN and SYDVKM.

The rearrangement uses TRBV4-1 and TRBJ1-5, with 7 bases matching TRBD1. CDR3 length equals 16 residues. The V gene end was trimmed by 4 bases and the J gene end by 2 bases; junction bases not matched to a gene: 8. CDR1 and CDR2 (germline): MGHRA, YSYEKL. The CDR3, as DNA: TGCGCCAGCAGCCGAGGGGGGACAGTTGGCAATCAGCCCCAGCATTTT. It codes for CASSRGGTVGNQPQHF.

This rearrangement joins TRBV2 to TRBJ1-3; 8 positions match TRBD1. The germline V gene encodes CDR1 SNHLY and CDR2 FYNNEI. This CDR3 region has 16 residues. V gave up 7 bases and J gave up 0 bases; unmatched junction bases: 8. The CDR3 DNA reads as TGTGCCAGCAAACGACAGGGGCTCTTCTCTGGAAACACCATATATTTT. As protein: CASKRQGLFSGNTIYF.

The J gene is TRBJ1-1, the V gene TRBV30; D is undetermined. The CDR3 totals 12 residues. V was pared by 0 bases and J by 6 bases, with 8 bases between. Germline V gene data show CDR1 as GTSNPN and CDR2 as SVGIG (reference sequence). In DNA form, the CDR3 reads TGTGCCTGGAGTGTACCGGGGTCTGAAGCTTTCTTT. Translated: CAWSVPGSEAFF.

The chain has TRBV6-5 and TRBJ1-2, with a tentative D call TRBD1 (5 bases). Germline loops: CDR1 MNHEY, CDR2 SVGAGI. Trimming left V 2 bases short and J 5 bases short, with 12 bases between. The CDR3 sequence is 14 residues long. CDR3: CASSYGATLYGYTF. The DNA for the CDR3 is TGTGCCAGCAGTTACGGGGCGACCTTATATGGCTACACCTTC.

The CDR3 DNA is TGTGCCAGCGCATACAGCCAGAACACTGAAGCTTTCTTT. Amino acid sequence: CASAYSQNTEAFF. The chain is built from TRBV6-1 and TRBJ1-1; D uncertain. Germline V gene sequence: CDR1 MNHNS, CDR2 SASEGT. The CDR3 length is 13 residues. Trimming removed 8 bases at V and 1 base at J, with 11 bases between.

The V gene is TRBV5-1, the J gene TRBJ1-1, with D maybe TRBD1 (6 bases). CDR1 and CDR2 from the germline V gene are SGHRS and YFSETQ. The germline V and J ends were trimmed by 5 bases and 2 bases, with 13 bases remaining between them. CDR3 length equals 14 residues. In DNA, the CDR3 is TGCGCCAGCAGTTACGGGACATCCAACACTGAAGCTTTCTTT. Its protein product is CASSYGTSNTEAFF.

This rearrangement joins TRBV11-2 to TRBJ1-2; 12 bases agree with TRBD1. Germline CDR1 is SGHAT and CDR2 is FQNNGV. The V and J ends lost 0 bases and 7 bases, in that order; junction bases with no gene match: 18. This CDR3 contains 20 residues. The CDR3 loop reads CASSLDIRRDRGRKIGGYTF. CDR3 DNA sequence: TGTGCCAGCAGCTTAGATATCAGGAGGGACAGGGGGCGCAAAATAGGTGGCTACACCTTC. The full variable domain, its missing parts supplied by reference TRBV11-2 and TRBJ1-2, is EAGVAQSPRYKIIEKRQSVAFWCNPISGHATLYWYQQILGQGPKLLIQFQNNGVVDDSQLPKDRFSAERLKGVDSTLKIQPAKLEDSAVYLCASSLDIRRDRGRKIGGYTFGSGTRLTVV.

This chain connects TRBV5-1 to TRBJ2-3; 12 bases agree with TRBD2. The CDR3 runs 17 residues. Germline loops: CDR1 SGHRS, CDR2 YFSETQ. The V segment lost 0 bases and the J segment 2 bases; nucleotides outside the gene matches: 4. The CDR3 bases are TGCGCCAGCAGCTTGGGGTGGACTAGCGGGGTCACAGATACGCAGTATTTT. It codes for CASSLGWTSGVTDTQYF.

This chain links TRBV30 with TRBJ2-1, with TRBD2 as a possible D gene (5 bases). The CDR3 contains 13 residues. Trimming removed 0 bases at V and 3 bases at J, with 6 bases between. Germline CDR1 GTSNPN, CDR2 SVGIG (reference sequence). The CDR3 sequence is CAWSVGSYNEQFF. In DNA form, the CDR3 reads TGTGCCTGGAGTGTTGGGAGCTACAATGAGCAGTTCTTC. The variable domain in full, completed from reference TRBV30 and TRBJ2-1, reads SQTIHQWPATLVQPVGSPLSLECTVEGTSNPNLYWYRQAAGRGLQLLFYSVGIGQISSEVPQNLSASRPQDRQFILSSKKLLLSDSGFYLCAWSVGSYNEQFFGPGTRLTVL.

The V call is TRBV7-2, the J call TRBJ2-7, with D perhaps matching TRBD1 (5 bases). V gave up 2 bases and J gave up 6 bases, with 8 bases separating them. Per the germline V gene, CDR1 is SGHTA and CDR2 is FQGNSA. The CDR3 consists of 12 residues. The CDR3 loop reads CASSLLGLEQYF. CDR3 DNA: TGTGCCAGCAGCTTATTGGGGCTCGAGCAGTACTTC.

The chain has TRBV4-2 and TRBJ2-7; TRBD1 matches 9 bases. V shed 5 bases, J shed 5 bases, and the junction held 4 bases outside the gene matches. The germline V gene encodes CDR1 LGHNA and CDR2 YNFKEQ. CDR3 length: 13 residues. This CDR3 reads CASSGTGPDEQYF. As DNA, the CDR3 is TGTGCCAGCAGCGGGACAGGGCCCGACGAGCAGTACTTC.

The V and J genes are TRBV5-1 and TRBJ2-7; the match to TRBD2 covers 11 bases. The CDR3 runs to 16 residues. V lost 4 bases, J lost 0 bases, and 6 bases stayed unmatched. The germline V gene has CDR1 SGHRS and CDR2 YFSETQ. The CDR3 is CASSPLAGATSYEQYF. CDR3 DNA sequence: TGCGCCAGCAGCCCACTAGCGGGGGCCACCTCCTACGAGCAGTACTTC.

This rearrangement joins TRBV16 to TRBJ2-7; 10 positions agree with TRBD1. The junction had 6 bases not matched to a gene; V was cut back by 2 bases and J by 2 bases. The CDR3 has 16 amino acids. The V gene's germline CDR1 is KGHSY and CDR2 FQNENV. The CDR3 sequence: CASSQRGQGPAYEQYF. In DNA form, the CDR3 reads TGTGCCAGCAGCCAACGGGGACAGGGGCCCGCCTACGAGCAGTACTTC.

This chain uses TRBV4-2 with TRBJ2-2; a weak D match, TRBD1 (5 bases). Trimming shortened V by 0 bases and J by 5 bases, and 13 bases separated the two germline ends. This CDR3 spans 16 amino acids. Per germline, CDR1 LGHNA and CDR2 YNFKEQ. CDR3 protein: CASSQEGRVRTGELFF. The CDR3 DNA sequence: TGTGCCAGCAGCCAAGAAGGCAGGGTTCGAACCGGGGAGCTGTTTTTT.

Only one count was recorded for this clone. The rearrangement links TRBV4-3 to TRBJ2-7; 7 nucleotides agree with TRBD1. Trimming removed 4 bases from V and 2 bases from J; junction bases left unmatched: 5. CDR1 is LGHNA and CDR2 is YSLEER in the germline V gene. The CDR3 covers 14 residues. The CDR3 DNA reads as TGCGCCAGCAGCCCCCGACAGGGCCCCTACGAGCAGTACTTC. Its translation is CASSPRQGPYEQYF.

This clone showed up just a few times. CDR3: CATTGYLAADTQYF. Here the CDR3 DNA reads TGTGCCACCACCGGCTACCTAGCGGCCGATACGCAGTATTTT. The chain joins TRBV7-2 to TRBJ2-3; 7 bases fit TRBD2. This CDR3 is 14 amino acids long. Germline values: CDR1 SGHTA, CDR2 FQGNSA. V dropped 10 bases and J dropped 6; count of bases not matched to a gene: 13.

The chain is built from TRBV28 and TRBJ2-7; D might be TRBD1 (5 bases). V lost 5 bases and J 3 bases, leaving 26 bases between the germline ends. CDR1 is MDHEN, CDR2 SYDVKM, per germline. The CDR3 has 18 amino acids. CDR3 protein: CASSISSPGYSWDYEQYF. CDR3 nucleotide sequence: TGTGCCAGCAGTATATCCTCACCAGGGTATTCGTGGGACTACGAGCAGTACTTC.

The genes are TRBV20-1 and TRBJ1-2; D not resolved. The germline V gene has CDR1 DFQATT and CDR2 SNEGSKA (reference sequence). Trimming left V 7 bases short and J 6 bases short, with 9 bases between. This CDR3 is 10 amino acids long. CDR3 residues: CSGRVNGYTF. CDR3 DNA: TGCAGTGGGCGGGTAAATGGCTACACCTTC.

V gene TRBV5-1 combines with J gene TRBJ1-2, with D hard to call. CDR1 and CDR2 from the germline V gene are SGHRS and YFSETQ. Deletions cut 0 bases from V and 4 bases from J, with 13 bases between. The CDR3 length is 15 residues. Here the CDR3 reads CASSLGNPRGYGYTF. For the CDR3, the DNA is TGCGCCAGCAGCTTGGGAAACCCTCGAGGCTATGGCTACACCTTC.